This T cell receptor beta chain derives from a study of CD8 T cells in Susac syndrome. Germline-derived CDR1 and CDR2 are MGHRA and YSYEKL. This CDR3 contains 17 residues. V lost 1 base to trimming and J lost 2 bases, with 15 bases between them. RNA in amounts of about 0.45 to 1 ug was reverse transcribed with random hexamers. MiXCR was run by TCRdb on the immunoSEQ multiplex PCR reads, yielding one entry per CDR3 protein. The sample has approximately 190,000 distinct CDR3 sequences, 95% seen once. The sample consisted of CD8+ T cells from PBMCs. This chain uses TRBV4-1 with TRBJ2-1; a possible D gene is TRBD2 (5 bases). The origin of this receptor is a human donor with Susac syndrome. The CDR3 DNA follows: TGCGCCAGCAGCCAAGGAATCTTGTCTAGCCCCTACAATGAGCAGTTCTTC. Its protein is CASSQGILSSPYNEQFF.